This T cell receptor beta chain was retrieved from a study of blood T cell repertoires in COVID-19. In the study overall: Italy, Spain and the United States were the sources of the convalescent and acute COVID-19 samples. In each case, the material was cDNA or gDNA derived from T cells, B-cell-depleted T cells, or PBMCs.

Authors' data handling: Amplification of reference gene primers provided the estimated nucleated cell counts. Clones were read by immunoSEQ multiplex PCR, and TCRdb kept only the in-frame ones, dropping some. V and J calls and clone size follow that table, whereas D and trimming were derived from the DNA. The sample holds 95,000 or so clones, about 85% seen once. The CDR3 spans 13 residues. Trimming took off 1 base at V and 6 bases at J, with 9 bases between the two ends. From germline, CDR1 is MNHNS and CDR2 SASEGT. The chain couples TRBV6-1 to TRBJ1-1; the D is unclear. Sequencing was done on a sample of peripheral blood. The source of this sequence is a man older than 75 with active or convalescent COVID-19. The CDR3 sequence is CASSEVAVAEAFF. The CDR3 bases are TGTGCCAGCAGTGAAGTGGCAGTCGCTGAAGCTTTCTTT.